Each of the 18 T cell receptor beta chains below was sequenced from the same sample in a study of shared clonotypes between healthy human individuals. The assay was immunoSEQ multiplex PCR, and TCRdb's table has in-frame clones only and misses some. The table includes millions of clones, roughly 96% detected once. The sequenced material came from naive CD4+ T cells sorted from blood. Indicated subset: CD45RA+ positively selected. The receptors derive from a man aged 18-30 years in good health.

The chain joins TRBV15 to TRBJ2-5, with D maybe TRBD2 (6 bases). V lost 0 bases, J lost 1 base, and 9 bases lay in between. The CDR3 is 15 residues long. The germline V gene encodes CDR1 LNHNV and CDR2 YYDKDF (reference sequence). The CDR3 loop reads CATSRDAGSQETQYF. CDR3 nucleotide sequence: TGTGCCACCAGCAGAGATGCGGGGTCCCAAGAGACCCAGTACTTC.

The rearrangement links TRBV29-1 to TRBJ2-6; 8 nucleotides line up with TRBD1. The CDR3 has 16 amino acids. In germline, CDR1 is SQVTM, CDR2 ANQGSEA. Trimming removed 5 bases from V and 1 base from J; junction bases left unmatched: 7. The CDR3 DNA reads TGCAGCGTTATTCGGCAGGGGGCGTCTGGGGCCAACGTCCTGACTTTC. As protein: CSVIRQGASGANVLTF.

In the case of this clone: This could be a read error, since a much larger clone is one nucleotide away. Other DNA sequences from this sample encode an identical CDR3 as well. The gene calls are TRBV6-5 and TRBJ1-2; the D gene is possibly TRBD1 (5 bases). The germline gives CDR1 MNHEY, CDR2 SVGAGI. The CDR3 sequence is 12 residues long. Trimming took 4 bases from V and 4 from J, leaving 7 bases between them. CDR3 nucleotides: TGTGCCAGCAGTTCAGGGAGCTATGGCTACACCTTC. Its translation: CASSSGSYGYTF.

The chain is built from TRBV7-2 and TRBJ2-1, with D perhaps being TRBD1 or TRBD2 (5 bases each). This CDR3 comprises 14 residues. CDR1 SGHTA and CDR2 FQGNSA come from the germline V gene. Deletions cut 2 bases from V and 5 bases from J, with 10 bases between. CDR3 sequence: CASSLRGRNNEQFF. CDR3 sequence (DNA): TGTGCCAGCAGCTTACGGGGCCGGAACAATGAGCAGTTCTTC.

The V gene is TRBV6-1, the J gene TRBJ1-2, with D perhaps TRBD1 (6 bases). The V end was cut by 0 bases, the J end by 6 bases, with 11 bases between. This CDR3 region has 14 residues. Germline V gene sequence: CDR1 MNHNS, CDR2 SASEGT. CDR3 coding DNA: TGTGCCAGCAGTGAAGCGCCTGGGGGCAATGGCTACACCTTC. It yields the protein CASSEAPGGNGYTF.

The chain carries TRBV28 and TRBJ1-4; 7 bases line up with TRBD1. The CDR3 is made up of 15 amino acids. V was pared by 5 bases and J by 8 bases, with 11 bases of the junction left unmatched. Germline lookup yields CDR1 MDHEN and CDR2 SYDVKM. The CDR3 sequence: CASSQPAGQAEKLFF. CDR3 sequence (DNA): TGTGCCAGCAGTCAACCGGCCGGACAGGCCGAAAAACTGTTTTTT.

The chain employs TRBV7-6 and TRBJ2-1; tentatively, D is TRBD2 (5 bases). The CDR3 loop spans 16 amino acids. Looked up from germline, CDR1 is SGHVS and CDR2 is FNYEAQ. Trimming stripped 1 base from V and 5 bases from J, with 15 bases between. CDR3 nucleotide sequence: TGTGCCAGCAGCTTAGGGTTTCTAGCTCCCGACAATGAGCAGTTCTTC. It translates to CASSLGFLAPDNEQFF.

The chain combines TRBV7-9 with TRBJ2-7, with 7 bases aligning to TRBD1. Germline-derived CDR1 and CDR2 are SEHNR and FQNEAQ (reference sequence). The CDR3 has 15 amino acids. The V gene end was trimmed by 5 bases and the J gene end by 2 bases; junction bases not matched to a gene: 9. The CDR3 loop reads CASSGGQPNPYEQYF. The DNA of the CDR3 is TGTGCCAGCAGCGGGGGACAGCCTAATCCCTACGAGCAGTACTTC.

Points on this clone: One base away lies a much larger clone, so this may be a sequencing read error. This CDR3 is also generated by other DNA sequences in the sample. This chain connects TRBV9 to TRBJ1-2; D is unresolved. V was clipped by 0 bases and J by 1 base, with 4 bases between them. The CDR3 runs to 13 residues. Germline CDR1 reads SGDLS; CDR2 reads YYNGEE. CDR3 protein: CASSVDDNYGYTF. CDR3 in DNA: TGTGCCAGCAGCGTAGACGATAACTATGGCTACACCTTC.

The rearrangement links TRBV19 to TRBJ1-2; D gene unclear. The length of the CDR3 is 11 residues. Germline CDR1 and CDR2: LNHDA and SQIVND (reference sequence). The V end lost 6 bases, the J end lost 9 bases, and 11 bases lay between the germline ends. CDR3 loop: CASSAESSYTF. CDR3 DNA: TGTGCCAGTAGCGCAGAAAGCAGCTACACCTTC.

Turning to this clone: The junction departs from germline at one end; a sequencing error may be responsible. The chain couples TRBV7-7 to TRBJ2-1, with TRBD1 matching 9 bases. Germline-derived CDR1 and CDR2 are SSHAT and FNYEAQ (reference sequence). CDR3 length: 13 amino acids. CDR3 sequence: CASSLTGGNEQFF. The CDR3, as DNA: TGTGCTAGCAGCTTGACAGGGGGAAATGAGCAGTTCTTC.

The J gene is TRBJ1-2, the V gene TRBV5-1; 7 bases map to TRBD1. With V trimmed by 3 bases and J by 8 bases, 7 bases remained unmatched. This CDR3 has 13 residues. Germline V gene data show CDR1 as SGHRS and CDR2 as YFSETQ. The CDR3 DNA is TGCGCCAGCAGCTATACAGGGGTCTACGGCTACACCTTC. Its translation: CASSYTGVYGYTF.

The chain is built from TRBV2 and TRBJ1-5; D possibly corresponds to TRBD1 (6 bases). The germline V gene encodes CDR1 SNHLY and CDR2 FYNNEI. The CDR3 has 19 residues. V lost 3 bases, J lost 2 bases, and 23 bases lay in between. In DNA, the CDR3 is TGTGCCAGCAGTGACAGTCGACAGGCGAAAGGGGCTCGCAATCAGCCCCAGCATTTT. Amino acids: CASSDSRQAKGARNQPQHF.

Written as DNA, the CDR3 is TGTGCCAGCAGTTCCAAGACCCAAGAGACCCAGTACTTC. As protein: CASSSKTQETQYF. The chain couples TRBV28 to TRBJ2-5; D not resolved. This CDR3 is built from 13 residues. Trimming cost V 4 bases and J 1 base, with 7 bases left between them. Germline-derived CDR1 and CDR2 are MDHEN and SYDVKM.

The V gene is TRBV30, the J gene TRBJ2-7, with D perhaps TRBD2 (5 bases). The CDR3 loop spans 15 amino acids. Trimming shortened V by 0 bases and J by 3 bases, and 15 bases separated the two germline ends. Germline V gene data show CDR1 as GTSNPN and CDR2 as SVGIG (reference sequence). The CDR3 protein is CAWSVRGNGLYEQYF. In nucleotides, the CDR3 is TGTGCCTGGAGTGTTCGAGGGAACGGTCTCTACGAGCAGTACTTC.

This clone appeared once. The genes are TRBV5-4 and TRBJ1-2; a possible D gene is TRBD1 (6 bases). The V gene's germline CDR1 is SGHNT and CDR2 YYREEE (reference sequence). Trimming cost V 4 bases and J 9 bases, with 19 bases left between them. There are 14 residues in the CDR3. This CDR3 reads CASSTGQNDWSYTF. The CDR3 region has the DNA TGTGCCAGCAGCACCGGACAGAACGATTGGAGCTACACCTTC.

The chain joins TRBV19 to TRBJ2-3; D may be TRBD2 (6 bases). Germline V gene lookup returns CDR1 LNHDA and CDR2 SQIVND (reference sequence). CDR3 length equals 15 residues. Trimming pared 0 bases from V and 5 bases from J, leaving 12 bases between. The DNA for the CDR3 is TGTGCCAGTAGTATAGACGGGGACTCTTTAGATACGCAGTATTTT. It codes for CASSIDGDSLDTQYF.

The V call is TRBV5-4, the J call TRBJ2-3, with 9 bases identical to TRBD1. V was pared by 4 bases and J by 1 base, with 4 bases of the junction left unmatched. CDR3 length: 15 amino acids. Germline assignment: CDR1 SGHNT and CDR2 YYREEE (reference sequence). CDR3 in amino acids: CASSPGDRGTDTQYF. CDR3 bases: TGTGCCAGCAGCCCAGGGGACAGGGGCACAGATACGCAGTATTTT.